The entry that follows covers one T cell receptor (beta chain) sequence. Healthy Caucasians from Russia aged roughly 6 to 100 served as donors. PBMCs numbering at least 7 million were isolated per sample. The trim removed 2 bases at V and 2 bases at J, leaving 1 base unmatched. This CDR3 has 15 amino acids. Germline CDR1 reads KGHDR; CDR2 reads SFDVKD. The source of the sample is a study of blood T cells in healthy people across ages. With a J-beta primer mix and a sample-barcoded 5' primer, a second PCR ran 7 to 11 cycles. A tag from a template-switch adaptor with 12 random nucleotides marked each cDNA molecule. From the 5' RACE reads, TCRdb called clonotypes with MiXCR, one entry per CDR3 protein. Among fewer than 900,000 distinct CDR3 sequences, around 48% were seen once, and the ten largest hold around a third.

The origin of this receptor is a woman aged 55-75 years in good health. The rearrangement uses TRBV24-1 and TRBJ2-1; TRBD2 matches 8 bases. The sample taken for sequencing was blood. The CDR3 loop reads CATSDSTSAYNEQFF. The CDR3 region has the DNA TGTGCCACCAGTGATTCGACTAGCGCCTACAATGAGCAGTTCTTC.